The 13 T cell receptor beta chains below all came from one sample that was sequenced in a study of blood T cell repertoires in COVID-19. Method: immunoSEQ multiplex PCR; TCRdb's copy keeps in-frame clones and lacks some. The sample has 150,000 or so clones, over 70% seen once. The sequenced material came from peripheral blood. The receptor set was obtained from an elderly man with acute or convalescent COVID-19.

The rearrangement joins TRBV5-1 to TRBJ2-2; 12 nucleotides line up with TRBD2. The V gene's germline CDR1 is SGHRS and CDR2 YFSETQ. V was pared by 4 bases and J by 7 bases, with 5 bases of the junction left unmatched. The length of the CDR3 is 15 residues. The CDR3 spells CASSAGLAGGGELFF. The DNA for the CDR3 is TGCGCCAGCAGCGCGGGACTAGCGGGCGGCGGGGAGCTGTTTTTT.

In regard to this clone: Additional DNA sequences in this sample encode the identical CDR3. V and J are TRBV5-1 and TRBJ2-5; 8 bases agree with TRBD2. CDR3 size: 15 residues. Trimming cost V 0 bases and J 4 bases; bases outside gene matches: 5. The germline gives CDR1 SGHRS, CDR2 YFSETQ. The CDR3 reads CASSLGSSGRETQYF. CDR3 DNA sequence: TGCGCCAGCAGCTTGGGATCTAGCGGGCGAGAGACCCAGTACTTC.

This chain uses TRBV5-1 with TRBJ1-1; no clear D. This CDR3 comprises 14 residues. Trimming removed 0 bases from V and 4 bases from J, with 10 bases in between. Germline CDR1 and CDR2: SGHRS and YFSETQ. This CDR3 is CASSLGQAFTEAFF. The CDR3 bases are TGCGCCAGCAGCTTGGGGCAGGCATTCACTGAAGCTTTCTTT.

The rearrangement links TRBV30 to TRBJ1-1; D is unresolved. Trimming took 1 base from V and 5 from J, leaving 8 bases between them. Germline V gives CDR1 GTSNPN, CDR2 SVGIG (reference sequence). The length of the CDR3 is 12 residues. The CDR3 region is CAWSERRTEAFF. The CDR3 DNA is TGTGCCTGGAGTGAAAGGAGGACTGAAGCTTTCTTT.

This clone was seen only once. This chain uses TRBV6-5 with TRBJ1-1, with D possibly being TRBD1 (5 bases). Germline V gives CDR1 MNHEY, CDR2 SVGAGI. There are 15 residues in the CDR3. Deletions cut 6 bases from V and 3 bases from J, with 17 bases between. The CDR3 nucleotides are TGTGCCAGCAGGACAGCACCCCTCAGGGACACTGAAGCTTTCTTT. It specifies CASRTAPLRDTEAFF.

J is TRBJ1-2 and V is TRBV3-1 (or the pseudogene TRBV3-2); D uncertain. The germline V and J ends were trimmed by 1 base and 8 bases, with 8 bases remaining between them. CDR3 length equals 12 residues. The germline V gene has CDR1 LGHDT and CDR2 YNNKEL (reference sequence). The CDR3 sequence: CASSQAQRGYTF. The CDR3 DNA sequence: TGTGCCAGCAGCCAAGCCCAGAGGGGCTACACCTTC.

V usage is TRBV20-1 and J usage is TRBJ2-7; D perhaps matches TRBD2 (5 bases). This CDR3 spans 15 amino acids. The V gene lost 3 bases and the J gene lost 5 bases, with 20 bases spanning the gap. CDR1 and CDR2 from the germline V gene are DFQATT and SNEGSKA (reference sequence). CDR3 in amino acids: CSASFRSRAGNEQYF. CDR3 DNA: TGCAGTGCTAGTTTTCGGTCGCGGGCCGGGAACGAGCAGTACTTC.

The V call is TRBV2, the J call TRBJ1-6; TRBD1 matches 8 bases. Germline values: CDR1 SNHLY, CDR2 FYNNEI. This CDR3 is built from 15 residues. J gave up 9 bases and V 6 bases, and 10 bases lay outside the gene matches. CDR3 nucleotide sequence: TGTGCCAGCAGCCGGACAGGGAACTATGGTTCACCCCTCCACTTT. Its protein is CASSRTGNYGSPLHF.

This clone came up once. This chain joins TRBV3-1 (or the pseudogene TRBV3-2) and TRBJ1-6; 9 bases fit TRBD1. Unmatched junction bases numbered 2, after V lost 3 bases and J lost 5 bases. CDR1 LGHDT and CDR2 YNNKEL come from the germline V gene (reference sequence). This CDR3 region has 15 residues. Here the CDR3 DNA reads TGTGCCAGCAGCCAGGGGACAGGGAATAATTCACCCCTCCACTTT. Translation gives CASSQGTGNNSPLHF.

J is TRBJ1-1 and V is TRBV28, with D perhaps TRBD1 (5 bases). CDR1 is MDHEN, CDR2 SYDVKM, per germline. CDR3 length: 16 amino acids. V was clipped by 2 bases and J by 1 base, with 14 bases between them. In nucleotides, the CDR3 is TGTGCCAGCAGTTTAGGGGCGCAGGTCCCGAACACTGAAGCTTTCTTT. It translates to CASSLGAQVPNTEAFF.

The rearrangement uses TRBV27 and TRBJ1-1; tentatively, D is TRBD1 (6 bases). Trimming left V 5 bases short and J 1 base short, with 11 bases between. The CDR3 runs 14 residues. Germline CDR1 and CDR2: MNHEY and SMNVEV (reference sequence). The CDR3 sequence: CASSAGQRNTEAFF. Here the CDR3 DNA reads TGTGCCAGCAGTGCCGGACAGAGGAACACTGAAGCTTTCTTT.

The genes are TRBV3-1 (or the pseudogene TRBV3-2) and TRBJ1-1; 11 bases are a match to TRBD1. V lost 6 bases and J lost 5; bases outside the gene matches: 5. The CDR3 spans 14 residues. Looked up from germline, CDR1 is LGHDT and CDR2 is YNNKEL (reference sequence). CDR3: CASSPGTGGTEAFF. CDR3 in DNA: TGTGCCAGCAGTCCCGGGACAGGGGGAACTGAAGCTTTCTTT.

This rearrangement joins TRBV30 to TRBJ2-7, with D maybe TRBD1 (6 bases). Germline assignment: CDR1 GTSNPN and CDR2 SVGIG (reference sequence). CDR3 length: 12 amino acids. The ends were cut back, 2 bases at V and 4 bases at J, with 9 bases in the middle. Here the CDR3 reads CAWSTQGYEQYF. The CDR3 DNA follows: TGTGCCTGGAGTACCCAGGGGTACGAGCAGTACTTC.